The 2 T cell receptor beta chains listed next were all sequenced from one sample in a study of blood T cell repertoires in COVID-19. The protocol was immunoSEQ multiplex PCR, while the TCRdb copy is restricted to in-frame clones and leaves out a portion. The data show 90,000 to 120,000 clones, 80% to 90% seen once. The sample comprised PBMCs or T cells enriched from blood (not recorded which). These receptors came from a woman aged 45-65 years who had recovered from COVID-19.

The chain links TRBV10-1 to TRBJ2-7; no reliable D call. V was clipped by 5 bases and J by 1 base, with 9 bases between them. This CDR3 has 13 amino acids. Germline V gives CDR1 WNHNN, CDR2 SYGVQD (reference sequence). This CDR3 is CASSKSLSYEQYF. CDR3 nucleotide sequence: TGCGCCAGCAGTAAGAGCTTATCCTACGAGCAGTACTTC.

This clone is a singleton in its sample. The CDR3 DNA reads TGTGCCAGCAGCCGAAGGGAGGGCTCCAGGTGGACTGAAGCTTTCTTT. Its translation: CASSRREGSRWTEAFF. The rearrangement joins TRBV28 to TRBJ1-1; D unclear. The V gene's germline CDR1 is MDHEN and CDR2 SYDVKM. Deletions cut 6 bases from V and 5 bases from J, with 22 bases between. This CDR3 has 16 amino acids.